The 21 T cell receptor beta chains presented below share a single source sample, sequenced in a study of T cells in Graves' hyperthyroidism and ophthalmopathy. Regions amplified from RNA transcripts were the TCR beta CDR3 regions. RT-PCR in the first round (using the HTBI primer set) targeted the TCR CDR3. MiXCR, run by TCRdb on the multiplex PCR reads, gives a single entry per CDR3 protein. The sample has under 350,000 distinct CDR3 sequences, roughly an eighth seen once. Material: blood. These receptors came from a woman in her thirties or forties with Graves' ophthalmopathy.

The V gene is TRBV27, the J gene TRBJ1-2; 9 bases agree with TRBD1. The germline V gene encodes CDR1 MNHEY and CDR2 SMNVEV (reference sequence). CDR3 size: 15 residues. V shed 4 bases and J 5 bases; nucleotides not matched to a gene: 8. CDR3 DNA: TGTGCCAGCAGTTCGGGACAGGGTTTGGGGTATGGCTACACCTTC. It is translated as CASSSGQGLGYGYTF.

The sample holds many counts of this clonotype. The J gene is TRBJ1-5, the V gene TRBV10-3; 7 bases match TRBD1. From germline, CDR1 is ENHRY and CDR2 SYGVKD. Trimming took 6 bases from V and 2 from J; bases not matched to a gene: 4. The CDR3 extends over 14 amino acids. CDR3: CAISDRAGNQPQHF. The CDR3 region has the DNA TGTGCCATCAGCGACAGGGCCGGCAATCAGCCCCAGCATTTT.

This clonotype was seen at least ten times. The genes are TRBV20-1 and TRBJ2-5, with 8 positions matching TRBD1. There are 13 residues in the CDR3. The germline CDR1 and CDR2 sequences are DFQATT and SNEGSKA (reference sequence). With V trimmed by 7 bases and J by 7 bases, 11 bases remained unmatched. CDR3 nucleotides: TGCAGTGTCCAAACAGGGGGGCTAACGACCCAGTACTTC. Its translation: CSVQTGGLTTQYF.

This clonotype was detected a few times. The junction departs from germline at one end; a sequencing error may be responsible. The rearrangement joins TRBV27 to TRBJ2-7, with D perhaps assigned TRBD1 or TRBD2 (5 bases each). The CDR3 has 13 residues. The germline V gene encodes CDR1 MNHEY and CDR2 SMNVEV (reference sequence). CDR3 region: CAGSLGGGYEQYF. CDR3 nucleotide sequence: TGTGCCGGCAGTTTGGGTGGGGGTTACGAGCAGTACTTC.

This clonotype was seen ten or more times. At one boundary the junction diverges from the germline segment, which might be a read error. This chain uses TRBV28 with TRBJ1-1; D might be TRBD1 (5 bases). CDR1 is MDHEN and CDR2 is SYDVKM in the germline V gene. The CDR3 has 14 residues. The CDR3 nucleotides read TGCGCCAGCAGCCTATACGGGGGATACACTGAAGCTTTCTTT. Translation gives CASSLYGGYTEAFF.

The chain carries TRBV18 and TRBJ1-5, with a tentative D call TRBD1 (5 bases). Germline assignment: CDR1 KGHSH and CDR2 LQKENI. This CDR3 has 13 residues. The V and J ends lost 4 bases and 5 bases respectively, with 9 bases between them. CDR3 in DNA: TGTGCCAGCTCACTTGGACACGATCAGCCCCAGCATTTT. It translates to CASSLGHDQPQHF.

This clonotype was recorded at least ten times. The chain carries TRBV15 and TRBJ1-4; D unclear. CDR1 is LNHNV and CDR2 is YYDKDF in the germline V gene (reference sequence). This CDR3 spans 14 amino acids. Trimming removed 1 base at V and 5 bases at J, with 8 bases between. CDR3 sequence: CATSRVRGNEKLFF. The CDR3 nucleotides read TGTGCCACCAGCAGAGTCCGTGGGAATGAAAAACTGTTTTTT.

In its sample, this clonotype was seen many times. The genes are TRBV27 and TRBJ1-2; 9 nucleotides match TRBD1. CDR3 size: 17 residues. Germline CDR1 and CDR2: MNHEY and SMNVEV (reference sequence). With 4 bases clipped from V and 8 bases from J, the junction kept 17 bases outside the gene matches. CDR3 DNA: TGTGCCAGCAGTTCCCTGGGTGCTTGGACAGGGGATAAGGGCTACACCTTC. Translated: CASSSLGAWTGDKGYTF.

This clonotype was seen repeatedly, ten times or more. The chain carries TRBV11-2 and TRBJ1-4; D possibly corresponds to TRBD1 (5 bases). CDR1 is SGHAT, CDR2 FQNNGV, per germline. The CDR3 is 14 residues long. V was clipped by 2 bases and J by 3 bases, with 7 bases between them. The CDR3 region has the DNA TGTGCCAGCAGCTTACAGGGATCTAATGAAAAACTGTTTTTT. Protein sequence: CASSLQGSNEKLFF.

The chain combines TRBV4-2 with TRBJ1-4; D is perhaps TRBD1 (5 bases). Germline CDR1 LGHNA, CDR2 YNFKEQ. The V gene lost 4 bases and the J gene lost 8 bases, with 14 bases spanning the gap. The CDR3 sequence is 14 residues long. This CDR3 is CASSPEGPGEKLFF. CDR3 nucleotide sequence: TGTGCCAGCAGCCCCGAGGGGCCAGGCGAAAAACTGTTTTTT.

This clonotype was detected a few times. V usage is TRBV20-1 and J usage is TRBJ2-5, with 11 bases that match TRBD2. The J segment lost 5 bases and the V segment lost 6 bases, leaving 8 bases of the junction unmatched. The CDR3 covers 14 residues. The germline V gene has CDR1 DFQATT and CDR2 SNEGSKA (reference sequence). This CDR3 is CSASTSGSGETQYF. The CDR3 DNA reads as TGCAGTGCCTCAACTAGCGGGAGTGGGGAGACCCAGTACTTC.

The chain carries TRBV9 and TRBJ1-2; D is ambiguous. The CDR3 is 13 residues long. The V gene's germline CDR1 is SGDLS and CDR2 YYNGEE. Trimming removed 0 bases at V and 6 bases at J, with 9 bases between. CDR3 DNA: TGTGCCAGCAGCGTAGCCCTCGGGGATGGCTACACCTTC. It codes for CASSVALGDGYTF.

This clonotype was counted a few times. The chain combines TRBV2 with TRBJ1-6; no firm D call. Between the trimmed V and J ends, which lost 4 bases and 9 bases, there was a span of 19 bases. Germline lookup yields CDR1 SNHLY and CDR2 FYNNEI. The CDR3 extends over 16 amino acids. The CDR3 is CASSARTPRVGSPLHF. CDR3 DNA: TGTGCCAGCAGTGCGCGGACGCCCCGAGTGGGTTCACCCCTCCACTTT.

The table lists this clonotype with a few counts. The V gene is TRBV7-8, the J gene TRBJ2-3, with D hard to call. The CDR3 totals 12 residues. Between the trimmed V and J ends, which lost 2 bases and 5 bases, there was a span of 5 bases. CDR1 and CDR2 (germline): SGHVS, FQNEAQ. The CDR3 is CASSLNEDTQYF. For the CDR3, the DNA is TGTGCCAGCAGCTTAAATGAAGATACGCAGTATTTT.

This clonotype came up many times. The chain has TRBV28 and TRBJ2-3; TRBD2 matches at 12 bases. The CDR3 length is 16 residues. The junction had 4 bases not matched to a gene; V was cut back by 4 bases and J by 2 bases. Germline CDR1 reads MDHEN; CDR2 reads SYDVKM. CDR3 loop: CASSSGLAGLTDTQYF. The CDR3 DNA follows: TGTGCCAGCAGTTCGGGACTAGCGGGCCTCACAGATACGCAGTATTTT. The complete variable domain, with remaining parts taken from reference TRBV28 and TRBJ2-3, reads DVKVTQSSRYLVKRTGEKVFLECVQDMDHENMFWYRQDPGLGLRLIYFSYDVKMKEKGDIPEGYSVSREKKERFSLILESASTNQTSMYLCASSSGLAGLTDTQYFGPGTRLTVL.

There are many counts of this clonotype. The V gene is TRBV28, the J gene TRBJ1-1; D may be TRBD1 (6 bases). CDR3 length: 14 amino acids. Germline V CDR1 and CDR2: MDHEN, SYDVKM. The V end lost 3 bases, the J end lost 4 bases, and 12 bases lay between the germline ends. CDR3 region: CASSFGGGGTEAFF. The CDR3 DNA follows: TGTGCCAGCAGTTTCGGGGGAGGGGGCACTGAAGCTTTCTTT.

At least ten counts were recorded for this clonotype. This sequence joins TRBV6-1 and TRBJ2-2; D remains ambiguous. The length of the CDR3 is 14 residues. With 8 bases removed from V and 6 bases from J, the gap between germline ends came to 16 bases. Germline V lookup: CDR1 MNHNS, CDR2 SASEGT. The CDR3 DNA follows: TGTGCCAGCCGCATGGGCGCTTCACCCGGGGAGCTGTTTTTT. Amino acid sequence: CASRMGASPGELFF.

This chain's CDR3 is CASTAGGMHGYTF. In DNA, the CDR3 is TGTGCCAGCACCGCCGGTGGAATGCATGGCTACACCTTC. This chain links TRBV25-1 with TRBJ1-2, with D unresolved. The germline V gene has CDR1 MGHDK and CDR2 SYGVNS. The CDR3 spans 13 residues. The V end lost 7 bases, the J end lost 6 bases, and 15 bases lay between the germline ends.

This clonotype came up many times. The chain has TRBV2 and TRBJ2-3; 11 positions match TRBD2. V gave up 2 bases and J gave up 5 bases; unmatched junction bases: 6. CDR1 and CDR2 (germline): SNHLY, FYNNEI. This CDR3 is 16 amino acids long. The DNA for the CDR3 is TGTGCCAGCAGTGAATGGACTAGCGGGTCAGGAGATACGCAGTATTTT. It encodes CASSEWTSGSGDTQYF.

This clonotype showed up just a few times. The chain couples TRBV24-1 to TRBJ2-3, with a tentative D call TRBD2 (5 bases). The ends were cut back, 9 bases at V and 1 base at J, with 10 bases in the middle. Germline CDR1 reads KGHDR; CDR2 reads SFDVKD. CDR3 length: 13 residues. The CDR3 reads CATEGPGTDTQYF. Here the CDR3 DNA reads TGTGCCACCGAGGGCCCCGGCACAGATACGCAGTATTTT.

This clonotype was found many times. This sequence joins TRBV14 and TRBJ2-3; D call uncertain. The V and J ends lost 0 bases and 1 base respectively, with 5 bases between them. The CDR3 has 14 amino acids. The germline V gene has CDR1 SGHDN and CDR2 FVKESK. The chain's CDR3 is CASSQDIRTDTQYF. As DNA, the CDR3 is TGTGCCAGCAGCCAAGACATACGCACAGATACGCAGTATTTT.